The 7 T cell receptor beta chains below were found in one sample sequenced in a study of OX40 agonist ivuxolimab in advanced cancers. Libraries were prepared by immunoSEQ multiplex PCR; TCRdb keeps only in-frame clonotypes and omits some of them. The sample lists tens of thousands of clones, more than 70% seen once, with approximately 0.47% in the top ten. The source was CD4+ or CD8+ T cells sorted from blood, collected in a trial of the OX40 agonist ivuxolimab. The receptors derive from an adult with an advanced solid tumor such as melanoma, head and neck, liver or kidney cancer.

CDR3 DNA sequence: TGTGCCAGCAGTACCCCGGGGGCAACTAATGAAAAACTGTTTTTT. This translates into CASSTPGATNEKLFF. This sequence joins TRBV5-8 and TRBJ1-4; maybe TRBD1 (5 bases). The V end was cut by 5 bases, the J end by 0 bases, with 11 bases between. There are 15 residues in the CDR3. CDR1 and CDR2 (germline): SGHTS, YDEGEE.

This chain joins TRBV5-1 and TRBJ2-1, with 8 bases fitting TRBD1. Germline V gene sequence: CDR1 SGHRS, CDR2 YFSETQ. The CDR3 has 15 residues. V lost 0 bases and J lost 2; bases outside the gene matches: 1. CDR3 loop: CASSLGTGTYNEQFF. The CDR3 nucleotides are TGCGCCAGCAGCTTGGGGACAGGGACCTACAATGAGCAGTTCTTC.

The chain has TRBV18 and TRBJ1-1; TRBD1 matches 8 bases. The CDR3 loop spans 14 amino acids. With 3 bases clipped from V and 1 base from J, the junction kept 1 base outside the gene matches. Germline lookup yields CDR1 KGHSH and CDR2 LQKENI. CDR3 DNA: TGTGCCAGCTCACCGGACAGGGCGAACACTGAAGCTTTCTTT. Amino acids: CASSPDRANTEAFF.

The chain is built from TRBV7-8 and TRBJ2-6, with 7 bases fitting TRBD1. The junction had 14 bases not matched to a gene; V was cut back by 4 bases and J by 2 bases. CDR3 length: 19 residues. The V gene's germline CDR1 is SGHVS and CDR2 FQNEAQ. CDR3 coding DNA: TGTGCCAGCAGCTGGAAAAGGGGACAGATACTACCTGGGGCCAACGTCCTGACTTTC. The encoded protein is CASSWKRGQILPGANVLTF.

The rearrangement joins TRBV19 to TRBJ1-5; D is possibly TRBD1 (5 bases). Between the trimmed V and J ends, which lost 5 bases and 3 bases, there was a span of 11 bases. Per germline, CDR1 LNHDA and CDR2 SQIVND (reference sequence). This CDR3 contains 14 residues. This CDR3 reads CASSFRGYNQPQHF. CDR3 DNA sequence: TGTGCCAGTAGTTTTAGGGGCTACAATCAGCCCCAGCATTTT.

CDR3 in amino acids: CASSPVTGAAYNEQFF. The CDR3, as DNA: TGCGCCAGCAGCCCCGTGACAGGGGCGGCCTACAATGAGCAGTTCTTC. The chain combines TRBV5-1 with TRBJ2-1, with TRBD1 identical over 8 bases. CDR1 SGHRS and CDR2 YFSETQ come from the germline V gene. The CDR3 length is 16 residues. V dropped 4 bases and J dropped 2; count of bases not matched to a gene: 8.

This sequence joins TRBV5-4 and TRBJ2-1; D might be TRBD1 or TRBD2, each matching 6 bases. Between the trimmed V and J ends, which lost 3 bases and 4 bases, there was a span of 17 bases. The V gene's germline CDR1 is SGHNT and CDR2 YYREEE (reference sequence). The CDR3 has 16 residues. In nucleotides, the CDR3 is TGTGCCAGCAGCTCGGGGGCCGGGGGAGAATACAATGAGCAGTTCTTC. Protein sequence: CASSSGAGGEYNEQFF. The variable domain in full, completed from reference TRBV5-4 and TRBJ2-1, reads ETGVTQSPTHLIKTRGQQVTLRCSSQSGHNTVSWYQQALGQGPQFIFQYYREEENGRGNFPPRFSGLQFPNYSSELNVNALELDDSALYLCASSSGAGGEYNEQFFGPGTRLTVL.